This TCR beta chain derives from a study of T cell repertoires in cytomegalovirus infection. General observations from the study: Within the response measured ex vivo, HLA-C-restricted CMV-specific TCR beta clonotypes were dominant.

TCRdb re-derived calls from the reads in MiXCR, one entry per CDR3 protein. The table lists 250,000 or so distinct CDR3 sequences, approximately 13% of them singletons. In its sample, this clonotype was seen a few times. Its antigen is currently unknown. This CDR3 spans 13 amino acids. V was pared by 9 bases and J by 0 bases, with 8 bases between. This rearrangement joins TRBV12-3 or TRBV12-4 to TRBJ1-4; D remains ambiguous. This clonotype was obtained from a human donor in good health (CMV status not recorded). Some clones in this sample may be carry-over from other donors' samples. Material for sequencing was PBMCs. The CDR3 loop reads CASDGPTNEKLFF. The CDR3 nucleotides are TGTGCCAGTGACGGGCCAACTAATGAAAAACTGTTTTTT.